The 27 T cell receptor beta chains listed next were all sequenced from one sample in a study of T-cell reconstitution after alpha-beta-depleted transplantation in children (dated by TCRdb to the mid-2010s). The treatment or condition label, as the study defines it: allogeneic hematopoietic cell transplantation with graft depleted of TCRalphabeta T cells and CD19 B cells. The receptor library was made with PCR. The run used an Illumina HiSeq 2500. Molecular barcoding was employed in the preparation of TCR libraries, with unique molecular identifiers being used to normalize TCRbeta repertoire quantification. TCRdb redid the processing of the public reads, applying fastp at Q25 and MiXCR, and retained in-frame beta chains. Duplicate CDR3 protein sequences are folded into a single record with the most common DNA and genes. The sample table records about 830,000 distinct CDR3 sequences; 15% to 20% of these occur just once. Together, the top ten hold about 4.6% of the sample.

Material: PBMCs, mostly from graft donor cells, obtained 360 days after TCRalphabeta/CD19-depleted stem cell transplant. Receptor source: a male patient younger than 18 who had a stem cell transplant for acute lymphoblastic leukemia, so the T cells may come from the graft donor.

In this sample, this clonotype turned up many times. The genes are TRBV25-1 and TRBJ1-6; TRBD1 is a possible D gene (6 bases). CDR3 length equals 13 residues. Trimming left V 6 bases short and J 7 bases short, with 10 bases between. Germline V gene sequence: CDR1 MGHDK, CDR2 SYGVNS. The CDR3 sequence is CASRETGNSPLHF. CDR3 DNA: TGTGCCAGCAGGGAAACAGGGAATTCACCCCTCCACTTT.

This clonotype appeared many times. The chain carries TRBV12-3 or TRBV12-4 and TRBJ2-7; 7 nucleotides align to TRBD2. This CDR3 contains 13 residues. Trimming cost V 4 bases and J 6 bases; bases outside gene matches: 6. As DNA, the CDR3 is TGTGCCAGCAGTTACGCGGGAGTAATCGAGCAGTACTTC. Translation gives CASSYAGVIEQYF.

The chain has TRBV4-1 and TRBJ1-1, with 10 positions matching TRBD1. The CDR3 has 15 amino acids. Losses at the gene ends were 4 bases for V and 7 bases for J; bases not matched to a gene: 9. Germline V gene data show CDR1 as MGHRA and CDR2 as YSYEKL. The CDR3 protein is CASSPYVDRGLEAFF. In DNA form, the CDR3 reads TGCGCCAGCAGCCCCTACGTTGACAGGGGGCTTGAAGCTTTCTTT.

This chain links TRBV7-9 with TRBJ2-3; D gene ambiguous. Trimming left V 8 bases short and J 3 bases short, with 15 bases between. The CDR3 sequence is 14 residues long. The V gene's germline CDR1 is SEHNR and CDR2 FQNEAQ (reference sequence). CDR3 bases: TGTGCCAGCTGTAGCCCCCCTGGGACAGATACGCAGTATTTT. Its protein product is CASCSPPGTDTQYF.

V usage is TRBV9 and J usage is TRBJ2-7, with 8 bases fitting TRBD1. The junction had 8 bases not matched to a gene; V was cut back by 4 bases and J by 5 bases. The CDR3 extends over 14 amino acids. The germline V gene has CDR1 SGDLS and CDR2 YYNGEE. The CDR3 nucleotides are TGTGCCAGCAGCACTTCGGACAGGGCCCACGAGCAGTACTTC. This encodes CASSTSDRAHEQYF.

The rearrangement uses TRBV27 and TRBJ2-7; D gene unclear. Germline V gene lookup returns CDR1 MNHEY and CDR2 SMNVEV (reference sequence). Trimming took off 6 bases at V and 6 bases at J, with 21 bases between the two ends. The CDR3 covers 15 residues. Here the CDR3 DNA reads TGTGCCAGCAGCAAAATCAGCTTCGGCCTCATCGAGCAGTACTTC. This codes for CASSKISFGLIEQYF.

This clonotype was detected ten times or more. The chain's CDR3 is CASSRGGGELFF. In DNA form, the CDR3 reads TGTGCCAGCAGTAGAGGGGGCGGGGAGCTGTTTTTT. The J gene is TRBJ2-2, the V gene TRBV18; D might be TRBD1 (6 bases). Trimming took off 8 bases at V and 7 bases at J, with 11 bases between the two ends. Germline V lookup: CDR1 KGHSH, CDR2 LQKENI. The CDR3 totals 12 residues.

This clonotype was counted ten times or more. The chain uses TRBV29-1 and TRBJ2-7; D is perhaps TRBD1 (6 bases). The CDR3 runs 12 residues. CDR1 is SQVTM, CDR2 ANQGSEA, per germline. V shed 8 bases and J shed 1 base, with 12 bases lying between them. CDR3 coding DNA: TGCAGCCTGATGACAGGTTCCTACGAGCAGTACTTC. Translating gives CSLMTGSYEQYF.

The chain combines TRBV18 with TRBJ2-7; 8 bases are a match to TRBD1. CDR3 length: 15 amino acids. The junction had 9 bases not matched to a gene; V was cut back by 2 bases and J by 6 bases. Germline loops: CDR1 KGHSH, CDR2 LQKENI. CDR3 sequence: CASSPGFRGRGEQYF. The DNA for the CDR3 is TGTGCCAGCTCACCAGGGTTCAGGGGGCGAGGCGAGCAGTACTTC.

The chain has TRBV7-9 and TRBJ2-7, with D tentatively TRBD1 (6 bases). The CDR3 has 15 residues. In germline, CDR1 is SEHNR, CDR2 FQNEAQ (reference sequence). The ends were cut back, 5 bases at V and 2 bases at J, with 16 bases in the middle. As DNA, the CDR3 is TGTGCCAGCAGCCCCCGGACAGCGAAGACCTACGAGCAGTACTTC. It specifies CASSPRTAKTYEQYF.

There are a few counts of this clonotype. This chain links TRBV10-3 with TRBJ2-1; the match to TRBD2 covers 10 bases. The CDR3 has 14 residues. The trim removed 4 bases at V and 10 bases at J, leaving 7 bases unmatched. The germline V gene has CDR1 ENHRY and CDR2 SYGVKD. CDR3 DNA: TGTGCCATCAGTGTACTAGCGGGACCTTCGGAGCAGTTCTTC. This translates into CAISVLAGPSEQFF.

The chain links TRBV13 to TRBJ2-7, with a weak D call TRBD2 (6 bases). Germline V gene sequence: CDR1 PRHDT, CDR2 FYEKMQ (reference sequence). CDR3 size: 15 residues. Trimming left V 1 base short and J 2 bases short, with 12 bases between. The CDR3 nucleotides are TGTGCCAGCAGCTTAGATGCGGGATCACCCTACGAGCAGTACTTC. This codes for CASSLDAGSPYEQYF. The full variable domain, its missing parts supplied by reference TRBV13 and TRBJ2-7, is AAGVIQSPRHLIKEKRETATLKCYPIPRHDTVYWYQQGPGQDPQFLISFYEKMQSDKGSIPDRFSAQQFSDYHSELNMSSLELGDSALYFCASSLDAGSPYEQYFGPGTRLTVT.

This clonotype was counted between two and nine times. This chain uses TRBV5-1 with TRBJ2-5; TRBD1 aligns across 8 bases. CDR3 length equals 15 residues. Looked up from germline, CDR1 is SGHRS and CDR2 is YFSETQ. J lost 1 base, V lost 3 bases, and 5 bases had no gene match. DNA for the CDR3: TGCGCCAGCAGCTACGGACAGGGAAGCCAAGAGACCCAGTACTTC. It is translated as CASSYGQGSQETQYF.

This chain connects TRBV29-1 to TRBJ2-7; 10 bases are shared with TRBD2. Per the germline V gene, CDR1 is SQVTM and CDR2 is ANQGSEA. The V and J ends lost 3 bases and 6 bases, in that order; junction bases with no gene match: 14. The CDR3 runs to 16 residues. CDR3 sequence (DNA): TGCAGCGTTGACGGACAGTTCATAAGCGGGGGGGCCGAGCAGTACTTC. Its protein product is CSVDGQFISGGAEQYF.

This rearrangement joins TRBV6-5 to TRBJ2-1; D is undetermined. The germline V gene encodes CDR1 MNHEY and CDR2 SVGAGI. The CDR3 runs to 15 residues. V shed 2 bases and J shed 6 bases, with 14 bases lying between them. CDR3 coding DNA: TGTGCCAGCAGTTACGCGCCTAGAGAATCCAATGAGCAGTTCTTC. This gives the protein CASSYAPRESNEQFF.

This clonotype was found once. The J gene is TRBJ2-2, the V gene TRBV19; maybe TRBD2 (5 bases). Germline CDR1 LNHDA, CDR2 SQIVND (reference sequence). The CDR3 has 17 amino acids. V was pared by 2 bases and J by 2 bases, with 15 bases between. The CDR3 is CASSIFPPSGNTGELFF. CDR3 in DNA: TGTGCCAGTAGTATATTCCCCCCGAGCGGTAACACCGGGGAGCTGTTTTTT. The whole variable domain, remainder taken from reference TRBV19 and TRBJ2-2, is DGGITQSPKYLFRKEGQNVTLSCEQNLNHDAMYWYRQDPGQGLRLIYYSQIVNDFQKGDIAEGYSVSREKKESFPLTVTSAQKNPTAFYLCASSIFPPSGNTGELFFGEGSRLTVL.

This clonotype was counted many times. The V and J genes are TRBV10-3 and TRBJ1-4; D might be TRBD1 (5 bases). Germline CDR1 is ENHRY and CDR2 is SYGVKD. The CDR3 is 13 residues long. V was trimmed by 11 bases and J by 5 bases, leaving 15 bases between them. The CDR3 sequence: CAVWGQPNEKLFF. DNA for the CDR3: TGTGCCGTGTGGGGCCAGCCGAATGAAAAACTGTTTTTT.

The chain is built from TRBV7-9 and TRBJ2-7, with a weak D call TRBD1 (6 bases). V was clipped by 1 base and J by 1 base, with 11 bases between them. In germline, CDR1 is SEHNR, CDR2 FQNEAQ (reference sequence). There are 15 residues in the CDR3. DNA for the CDR3: TGTGCCAGCAGCTTAGTCGCAGGGGTTTCCTACGAGCAGTACTTC. Its translation: CASSLVAGVSYEQYF.

This chain links TRBV14 with TRBJ2-7, with 8 nucleotides matching TRBD2. Germline CDR1 SGHDN, CDR2 FVKESK. The CDR3 runs 15 residues. With V trimmed by 3 bases and J by 4 bases, 8 bases remained unmatched. CDR3 nucleotide sequence: TGTGCCAGCAGCCAGGGAGCGGGAGCTAGGTACGAGCAGTACTTC. This codes for CASSQGAGARYEQYF.

The rearrangement uses TRBV11-2 and TRBJ2-3; the D gene is possibly TRBD2 (6 bases). The CDR3 covers 15 residues. Trimming left V 3 bases short and J 4 bases short, with 14 bases between. Germline CDR1 SGHAT, CDR2 FQNNGV. This chain's CDR3 is CASSFLGGGADTQYF. The CDR3 nucleotides are TGTGCCAGCAGCTTCCTTGGAGGCGGGGCAGATACGCAGTATTTT.

The gene calls are TRBV14 and TRBJ2-7; D uncertain. This CDR3 has 13 residues. With 4 bases removed from V and 4 bases from J, the gap between germline ends came to 11 bases. Looked up from germline, CDR1 is SGHDN and CDR2 is FVKESK. CDR3 in DNA: TGTGCCAGCAGCCTAACCTACTCATACGAGCAGTACTTC. It translates to CASSLTYSYEQYF.

The table lists this clonotype with many counts. The chain links TRBV29-1 to TRBJ2-7, with D possibly matching TRBD1 (5 bases). Germline V gene data show CDR1 as SQVTM and CDR2 as ANQGSEA. V was shortened by 4 bases and J by 3 bases, with 13 bases between the two germline ends. The length of the CDR3 is 13 residues. CDR3 sequence: CSVVLGQGYEQYF. In nucleotides, the CDR3 is TGCAGCGTTGTACTGGGCCAGGGCTACGAGCAGTACTTC.

This clonotype was counted many times. The rearrangement links TRBV27 to TRBJ1-6; D remains ambiguous. V dropped 2 bases and J dropped 7 bases, with 6 bases sitting between them. CDR1 is MNHEY and CDR2 is SMNVEV in the germline V gene (reference sequence). The CDR3 covers 13 residues. CDR3 sequence reads: CASSLVENSPLHF. In nucleotides, the CDR3 is TGTGCCAGCAGTTTAGTTGAGAATTCACCCCTCCACTTT.

The chain links TRBV12-3 or TRBV12-4 to TRBJ2-3, with TRBD2 as a possible D gene (6 bases). There are 15 residues in the CDR3. V lost 6 bases to trimming and J lost 1 base, with 14 bases between them. The CDR3 nucleotides read TGTGCCAGCAGGAAACTAGCTACCCGCACAGATACGCAGTATTTT. Protein product: CASRKLATRTDTQYF.

This clonotype was picked up one time. The chain recombines TRBV3-1 with TRBJ1-5; D gene uncertain. Trimming removed 3 bases at V and 5 bases at J, with 17 bases between. CDR3 size: 16 residues. Germline V gives CDR1 LGHDT, CDR2 YNNKEL (reference sequence). The CDR3: CASSQFSPDRDQPQHF. CDR3 nucleotides: TGTGCCAGCAGCCAGTTTTCCCCCGATCGGGATCAGCCCCAGCATTTT. The full variable domain, rest sourced from reference TRBV3-1 and TRBJ1-5, is DTAVSQTPKYLVTQMGNDKSIKCEQNLGHDTMYWYKQDSKKFLKIMFSYNNKELIINETVPNRFSPKSPDKAHLNLHINSLELGDSAVYFCASSQFSPDRDQPQHFGDGTRLSIL.

This clonotype has ten or more counts. J is TRBJ2-2 and V is TRBV5-1; TRBD2 matches 11 bases. This CDR3 is built from 14 residues. The ends lost 7 bases at V and 3 bases at J; junction bases unmatched: 2. Germline loops: CDR1 SGHRS, CDR2 YFSETQ. CDR3 sequence reads: CASEGLADTGELFF. The CDR3 DNA reads as TGCGCCAGCGAGGGACTAGCGGACACCGGGGAGCTGTTTTTT.

The chain joins TRBV7-7 to TRBJ2-5, with 8 nucleotides matching TRBD1. In germline, CDR1 is SSHAT, CDR2 FNYEAQ (reference sequence). V shed 5 bases, J shed 5 bases, and the junction held 7 bases outside the gene matches. The CDR3 consists of 14 residues. The CDR3 DNA is TGTGCCAGCAGCCGGACAGGGACTGGGGAGACCCAGTACTTC. Amino acid sequence: CASSRTGTGETQYF.